The subject of this entry is one T cell receptor (beta chain). Its antigen is not identified. Time point reported: week 5, during vaccination. Doses comprised 300 ug of mutant IDH1 20-mer peptide each, plus topical imiquimod. This record comes from a study of a mutant IDH1 vaccine in newly diagnosed glioma. On the study more broadly: Initiation of the vaccine course occurred 4-6 weeks after radiotherapy alone, or alongside temozolomide cycles. An approximately 62% male, 37.5% female split and a mean age of about 43 years characterized treated patients. Patients got radiotherapy, temozolomide, or both beforehand, and most got both.

Per the germline V gene, CDR1 is SGHRS and CDR2 is YFSETQ. Trimming removed 4 bases from V and 5 bases from J; junction bases left unmatched: 13. The CDR3 is made up of 17 amino acids. TCRdb's table, derived via immunoSEQ multiplex PCR, lists solely in-frame clones and lacks some. The sample includes roughly 54,000 clones, approximately 80% of them seen just once. Study findings and constraints: Seemingly, pseudoprogression had no relation to changes in the top peripheral T cell clonotypes.

The receptor was derived from a man between 25 and 39 years old with glioma. The chain joins TRBV5-1 to TRBJ2-7, with TRBD2 matching 12 bases. The input for sequencing was PBMCs, taken from a glioma patient whose treatment included an IDH1 peptide vaccine. CDR3 residues: CASSHGLAGPLYDEQYF. The CDR3 DNA reads as TGCGCCAGCAGCCACGGACTAGCGGGGCCCCTGTACGACGAGCAGTACTTC.